The entry that follows covers one T cell receptor (beta chain) sequence. The antigen remains unidentified. The data stem from a study of identifying expanded T cells in peripheral blood. Study results and caveats: Over two and four weeks, about 15 and 18 clones changed, versus 1.2 between replicates. Two-week clone count variance significantly increased as total template count grew.

Germline CDR1 is MRHNA and CDR2 is SNTAGT. CDR3 size: 14 residues. Trimming shortened V by 2 bases and J by 6 bases, and 13 bases separated the two germline ends. Healthy donors had no documented immune events, such as infections, while sampled. Sequencing used immunoSEQ multiplex PCR; TCRdb keeps in-frame clones, though not all of them. The sample carries around 130,000 clones, 86% recorded once. V gene TRBV6-4 combines with J gene TRBJ1-2; maybe TRBD1 (5 bases). The TCR was taken from a person between 18 and 75 years old in good health. The sample consisted of blood. DNA for the CDR3: TGTGCCAGCAGTGACAGATCGCAGGGTCATGGCTACACCTTC. Its protein is CASSDRSQGHGYTF.